This T cell receptor (beta chain) is from a study of T cell responses to AZD1222 COVID-19 vaccine. The CDR3 has 17 residues. Germline V gene lookup returns CDR1 SGHTA and CDR2 FQGTGA. Trimming took 6 bases from V and 4 from J; bases not matched to a gene: 17. Only in-frame clones appear in the TCRdb table, and some are missing; sequencing was by immunoSEQ multiplex PCR. Found here are 90,000 to 150,000 clones, less than 90% of them singletons; the top ten hold 8.5% to 10%. The sample consisted of peripheral blood, taken on day 0 of AZD1222 vaccination. This chain connects TRBV7-3 to TRBJ2-7; TRBD1 matches 8 bases. The sequence came from an adult in good health. CDR3 DNA sequence: TGTGCCAGCAGTTCCATGGCACCCGGGGACAGGTCTTACGAGCAGTACTTC. This encodes CASSSMAPGDRSYEQYF.